These T cell receptor beta chains were read from a single sample in a study of shared clonotypes between healthy human individuals. Profiled with immunoSEQ multiplex PCR; TCRdb holds only in-frame clones, not every one. The table records about 1 million clones, more than 60% of them present only once. Sequencing used memory CD4+ T cells sorted from blood. These receptors originate from a man aged 18 to 30 in good health. CDR3s include the opening cysteine and the closing phenylalanine or tryptophan. A D gene is named only where the DNA matches it firmly. Not every row has a clone size; where given, it reads once, few, many or a size class.

j_call d_call clone_size cdr3_length v_call cdr3_aa cdr3_nt
TRBJ2-5 TRBD1 NA 15 TRBV7-2 CASSPRQGSQETQYF TGTGCCAGCAGCCCTAGACAGGGGAGTCAAGAGACCCAGTACTTC
TRBJ2-3 TRBD2 NA 15 TRBV7-2 CASSPLAGDLDTQYF TGTGCCAGCAGCCCTTTAGCGGGAGATTTAGATACGCAGTATTTT
TRBJ2-6 NA NA 16 TRBV5-4 CASSLPGASGANVLTF TGTGCCAGCAGCTTGCCGGGGGCATCTGGGGCCAACGTCCTGACTTTC
TRBJ2-1 TRBD1 NA 14 TRBV6-6 CASRTGGSAGEQFF TGTGCCAGCAGAACAGGGGGCTCCGCGGGTGAGCAGTTCTTC
TRBJ1-1 TRBD1 few 14 TRBV5-1 CASSLGDRATEAFF TGCGCCAGCAGCTTGGGGGACAGGGCCACTGAAGCTTTCTTT
TRBJ2-7 NA NA 14 TRBV27 CASSLKGVEYEQYF TGTGCCAGCAGTTTAAAGGGGGTTGAATACGAGCAGTACTTC
TRBJ2-7 TRBD1 NA 14 TRBV2 CASSEMAGGDEQYF TGTGCCAGCAGTGAAATGGCAGGGGGCGACGAGCAGTACTTC
TRBJ2-7 NA NA 14 TRBV6-1 CASSERGNLYEQYF TGTGCCAGCAGTGAAAGGGGAAACCTCTACGAGCAGTACTTC
TRBJ2-1 TRBD2 NA 16 TRBV27 CASSFLAGGMAHEQFF TGTGCCAGCAGTTTCCTAGCGGGGGGGATGGCGCATGAGCAGTTCTTC
TRBJ2-1 NA NA 15 TRBV21-1 CASSEILAPHNEQFF TGTGCCAGCAGCGAAATACTAGCCCCCCACAATGAGCAGTTCTTC
TRBJ2-4 NA once 14 TRBV6-1 CASSEAAVKNIQYF TGTGCCAGCAGTGAAGCGGCGGTCAAAAACATTCAGTACTTC
TRBJ1-2 TRBD1 NA 17 TRBV5-4 CASSLRTGGPSDYGYTF TGTGCCAGCAGCCTCAGGACAGGGGGCCCGTCTGACTATGGCTACACCTTC
TRBJ2-7 TRBD2 NA 15 TRBV7-2 CASSLAGTINYEQYF TGTGCCAGCAGCTTAGCGGGGACTATCAACTACGAGCAGTACTTC
TRBJ2-7 NA NA 13 TRBV5-5 CASSTGHIYEQYF TGTGCCAGCAGCACCGGACATATCTACGAGCAGTACTTC
TRBJ2-1 TRBD2 NA 15 TRBV11-3 CASSPGGGPYNEQFF TGTGCCAGCAGCCCCGGGGGGGGACCCTACAATGAGCAGTTCTTC
TRBJ2-7 TRBD1 once 13 TRBV5-1 CASGQGPSYEQYF TGCGCCAGCGGACAGGGCCCATCCTACGAGCAGTACTTC
TRBJ2-3 NA NA 14 TRBV2 CASNRWGSTDTQYF TGTGCCAGCAATCGATGGGGGAGCACAGATACGCAGTATTTT
TRBJ1-5 TRBD1 NA 15 TRBV11-2 CASSLSGQTNQPQHF TGTGCCAGCAGCTTATCGGGACAGACCAATCAGCCCCAGCATTTT
TRBJ1-2 NA few 13 TRBV19 CASTKGNDYGYTF TGTGCCAGTACTAAGGGAAATGACTATGGCTACACCTTC
TRBJ2-1 NA NA 19 TRBV21-1 CASSKSRTIRGKPYNEQFF TGTGCCAGCAGCAAGAGCCGCACTATTCGGGGGAAACCTTACAATGAGCAGTTCTTC
TRBJ1-2 NA NA 18 TRBV4-1 CASSPGMESPEANYGYTF TGCGCCAGCAGCCCGGGCATGGAGAGCCCCGAAGCTAACTATGGCTACACCTTC
TRBJ2-3 TRBD2 NA 16 TRBV5-6 CASSLGLADSTDTQYF TGTGCCAGCAGCTTGGGACTAGCGGACAGCACAGATACGCAGTATTTT
TRBJ2-5 NA few 13 TRBV7-7 CASSLPMQETQYF TGTGCTAGCAGCTTGCCTATGCAAGAGACCCAGTACTTC
TRBJ2-3 NA NA 16 TRBV7-8 CASSWPGLGSTDTQYF TGTGCCAGCAGCTGGCCCGGTTTGGGGAGCACAGATACGCAGTATTTT
TRBJ2-7 TRBD1 NA 16 TRBV28 CASSLGDRSGSREQYF TGTGCCAGCAGTTTAGGGGACAGGAGTGGGTCGCGGGAGCAGTACTTC
TRBJ1-3 NA many 16 TRBV30 CAWSGSGSSSGNTIYF TGTGCCTGGAGTGGGTCCGGGTCGAGCTCTGGAAACACCATATATTTT
TRBJ1-1 TRBD1 NA 16 TRBV9 CASSVSGQGAYTEAFF TGTGCCAGCAGCGTCTCGGGACAGGGGGCTTACACTGAAGCTTTCTTT